Listed below are T cell receptor beta chains from one sample, sequenced in a study of monozygotic twins with inflammatory bowel disease. TCRdb reanalyzed the 5' RACE reads and collapses them to one entry per CDR3 protein, without DNA. The sample data list 200,000 to 250,000 distinct CDR3 sequences. Sequencing input: blood. Receptors were obtained from a human donor with ulcerative colitis or Crohn's disease, or a healthy co-twin of an affected twin (not recorded which). Both conserved end residues are part of each CDR3. The order of the fields is CDR3 length, V gene, J gene, CDR3 protein.

cdr3_length: 12
v_call: TRBV20-1
j_call: TRBJ2-7
cdr3_aa: CSAVQGAYEQYF

cdr3_length: 15
v_call: TRBV7-8
j_call: TRBJ1-1
cdr3_aa: CASSFLNRGNTEAFF

cdr3_length: 19
v_call: TRBV4-3
j_call: TRBJ2-2
cdr3_aa: CASSRRLEVAGSNTGELFF

cdr3_length: 13
v_call: TRBV15
j_call: TRBJ1-5
cdr3_aa: CATSSLGDQPQHF

cdr3_length: 13
v_call: TRBV6-1
j_call: TRBJ2-7
cdr3_aa: CASRREGVYEQYF

cdr3_length: 18
v_call: TRBV20-1
j_call: TRBJ1-6
cdr3_aa: CSARSSLGDQTYNSPLHF

cdr3_length: 13
v_call: TRBV7-9
j_call: TRBJ1-2
cdr3_aa: CASSFTGSYGYTF

cdr3_length: 15
v_call: TRBV27
j_call: TRBJ2-4
cdr3_aa: CASSSGLAGAGIQYF

cdr3_length: 15
v_call: TRBV2
j_call: TRBJ2-7
cdr3_aa: CASSPRTSGRSVQYF

cdr3_length: 13
v_call: TRBV10-3
j_call: TRBJ1-2
cdr3_aa: CAIQGGVNYGYTF

cdr3_length: 15
v_call: TRBV7-2
j_call: TRBJ1-2
cdr3_aa: CASSGQGTVLGGYTF

cdr3_length: 11
v_call: TRBV18
j_call: TRBJ1-1
cdr3_aa: CASEGGTEAFF

cdr3_length: 12
v_call: TRBV20-1
j_call: TRBJ1-5
cdr3_aa: CSALMGGQPQHF